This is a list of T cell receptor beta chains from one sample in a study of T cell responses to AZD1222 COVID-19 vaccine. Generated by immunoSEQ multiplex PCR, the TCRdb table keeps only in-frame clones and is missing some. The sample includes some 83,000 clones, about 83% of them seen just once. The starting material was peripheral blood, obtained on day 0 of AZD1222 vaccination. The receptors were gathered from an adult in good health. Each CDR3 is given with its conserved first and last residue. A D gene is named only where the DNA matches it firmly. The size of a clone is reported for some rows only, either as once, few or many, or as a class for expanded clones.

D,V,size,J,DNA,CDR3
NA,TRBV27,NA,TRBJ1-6,TGTGCCAGCAGTTATTTTGGGGGTAATTCACCCCTCCACTTT,CASSYFGGNSPLHF
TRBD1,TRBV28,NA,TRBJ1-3,TGTGCCAGCAGTGGGGGACAGGGGGCTATCTCTGGAAACACCATATATTTT,CASSGGQGAISGNTIYF
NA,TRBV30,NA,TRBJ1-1,TGTGCCTGGAGTATCATTGACACGAACACTGAAGCTTTCTTT,CAWSIIDTNTEAFF
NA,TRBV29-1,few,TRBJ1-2,TGCAGTGCCAGTTGGGATGTCTATGGCTACACCTTC,CSASWDVYGYTF
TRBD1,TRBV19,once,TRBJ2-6,TGTGCCAGTAGTACCAAGACAGGGGGACTGGGAGGGGCCAACGTCCTGACTTTC,CASSTKTGGLGGANVLTF
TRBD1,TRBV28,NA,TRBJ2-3,TGTGCCAGCACCTTACCCCGACAGGGTGGAGCAGATACGCAGTATTTT,CASTLPRQGGADTQYF
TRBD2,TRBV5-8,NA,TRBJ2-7,TGTGCCAGCAGCGGGGGACTAGCGGGACTAGACGAGCAGTACTTC,CASSGGLAGLDEQYF
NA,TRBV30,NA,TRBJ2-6,TGTGCCTGGAGTACAGGGCTTACTGGGGCCAACGTCCTGACTTTC,CAWSTGLTGANVLTF
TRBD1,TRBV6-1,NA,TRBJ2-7,TGTGCCAGCAGTGAATTAGACGGGGACAGTACCTACGAGCAGTACTTC,CASSELDGDSTYEQYF
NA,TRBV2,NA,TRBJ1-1,TGTGCCAGCAGTCCAGGGGTCGGACCTAACACTGAAGCTTTCTTT,CASSPGVGPNTEAFF
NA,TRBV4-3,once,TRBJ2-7,TGCGCCAGCAGCCAAGAAAGGGGGAACGGAGGGGAGCAGTACTTC,CASSQERGNGGEQYF
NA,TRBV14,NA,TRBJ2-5,TGTGCCAGCAGCCGATCGTACCAAGAGACCCAGTACTTC,CASSRSYQETQYF
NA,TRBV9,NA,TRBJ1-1,TGTGCCAGCAGCGTAGTAAGTGGAGGGCAGGGCCTATCTGAAGCTTTCTTT,CASSVVSGGQGLSEAFF
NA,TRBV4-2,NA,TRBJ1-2,TGTGCCAGCAGCCAAGGTACGCTTAACTATGGCTACACCTTC,CASSQGTLNYGYTF
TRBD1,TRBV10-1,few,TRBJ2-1,TGCGCCAGCAGTGCTTGGACAGGGGTCTACAATGAGCAGTTCTTC,CASSAWTGVYNEQFF
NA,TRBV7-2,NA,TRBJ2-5,TGTGCCAGCAGCCCGACAGGGAGGACTGAAGAGACCCAGTACTTC,CASSPTGRTEETQYF
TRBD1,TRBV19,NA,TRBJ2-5,TGTGCCAGTAGTGCGGGACAGGGGGTAGGGGAGACCCAGTACTTC,CASSAGQGVGETQYF
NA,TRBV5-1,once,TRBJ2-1,TGCGCCAGCAGCTTGGACTGGCCCTACAATGAGCAGTTCTTC,CASSLDWPYNEQFF
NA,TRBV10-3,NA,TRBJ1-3,TGTGCCACCGCGTGGGACGATGGAAACACCATATATTTT,CATAWDDGNTIYF
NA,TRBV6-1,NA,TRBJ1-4,TGTGCCAGCAGTGATCCAGACGGCAGGGAGGGATTGGAAAAACTGTTTTTT,CASSDPDGREGLEKLFF
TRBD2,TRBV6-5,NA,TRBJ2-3,TGTGCCACCCAGCGGGATAGCACAGATACGCAGTATTTT,CATQRDSTDTQYF
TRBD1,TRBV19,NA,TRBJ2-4,TGTGCCAGTAGCAACTACCGACAGGGGAAAAACATTCAGTACTTC,CASSNYRQGKNIQYF
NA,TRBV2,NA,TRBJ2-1,TGTGCCAGCAGTGACTTCAATGAGCAGTTCTTC,CASSDFNEQFF
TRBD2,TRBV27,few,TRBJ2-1,TGTGCCAGCACCTTGACTCAAGGACTAGTCATAAGGCAGTTCTTC,CASTLTQGLVIRQFF
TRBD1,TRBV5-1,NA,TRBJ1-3,TGCGCCAGCAGCCTCGGACAGGGGAGCTCTGGAAACACCATATATTTT,CASSLGQGSSGNTIYF
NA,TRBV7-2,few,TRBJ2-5,TGTGCCAGCAGCGAAGGGGGAGCGAGGGAGACCCAGTACTTC,CASSEGGARETQYF
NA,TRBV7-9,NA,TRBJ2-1,TGTGCCAGCAGCGCCGATTTCTCCTACAATGAGCAGTTCTTC,CASSADFSYNEQFF
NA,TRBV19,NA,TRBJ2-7,TGTGCCAGTAGTATATTTCCCGGCGTAAGCTCCTACGAGCAGTACTTC,CASSIFPGVSSYEQYF
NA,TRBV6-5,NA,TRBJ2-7,TGTGCCAGCATCTCAGGGACCTACGAGCAGTACTTC,CASISGTYEQYF
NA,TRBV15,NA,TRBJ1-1,TGTGCCACCAGCAGTCCTACCGGCGGGTTGGGGGGCACTGAAGCTTTCTTT,CATSSPTGGLGGTEAFF
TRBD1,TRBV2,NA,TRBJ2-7,TGTGCCAGCAAGTCGGACAGGGCGACCTACGAGCAGTACTTC,CASKSDRATYEQYF
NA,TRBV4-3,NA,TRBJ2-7,TGCGCCAGCAGCCGCAGTCAAACGCTTGAGCAGTACTTC,CASSRSQTLEQYF
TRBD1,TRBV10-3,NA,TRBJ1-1,TGTGCCATCCGAGTTGACAGGGTCACTGAAGCTTTCTTT,CAIRVDRVTEAFF
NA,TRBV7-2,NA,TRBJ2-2,TGTGCCAGCAGCCCCTCGGGACTCTACACCGGGGAGCTGTTTTTT,CASSPSGLYTGELFF
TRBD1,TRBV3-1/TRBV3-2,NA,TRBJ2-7,TGTGCCAGCAGCCCCAGGGGGTCCTCCTACGAGCAGTACTTC,CASSPRGSSYEQYF
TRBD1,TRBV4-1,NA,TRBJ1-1,TGCGCCAGCAGCCAAGTCGGACAGGGTTTGGGGACTGAAGCTTTCTTT,CASSQVGQGLGTEAFF
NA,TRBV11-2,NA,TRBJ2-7,TGTGCCAGCAGCTCTGTTTACGACGAGAACTACGAGCAGTACTTC,CASSSVYDENYEQYF
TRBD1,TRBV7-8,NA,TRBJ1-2,TGTGCCAGCAGCTTAGCGGGTGGCGGGACAGCGGGGGGCTACACCTTC,CASSLAGGGTAGGYTF
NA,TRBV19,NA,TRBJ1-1,TGTGCCAGTAGTATAACAGGAATCAACACTGAAGCTTTCTTT,CASSITGINTEAFF
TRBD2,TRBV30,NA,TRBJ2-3,TGTGCCTGGAGTGTAGTGGCTAGCGGGGGCCAACGACGTACGCAGTATTTT,CAWSVVASGGQRRTQYF
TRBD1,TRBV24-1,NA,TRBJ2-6,TGTGCCACCAGTGAGGGGGACAGTTACTCTGGGGCCAACGTCCTGACTTTC,CATSEGDSYSGANVLTF
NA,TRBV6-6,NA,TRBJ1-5,TGTGCCAGCAATCTACAGGGTCAGCCCCAGCATTTT,CASNLQGQPQHF
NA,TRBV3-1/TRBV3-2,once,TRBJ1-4,TGTGCCAGCAGTCTGTCTGCAACTAATGAAAAACTGTTTTTT,CASSLSATNEKLFF
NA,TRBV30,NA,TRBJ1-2,TGTGCCCGGACCGCGGGCCGGGGTAACTATGGCTACACCTTC,CARTAGRGNYGYTF
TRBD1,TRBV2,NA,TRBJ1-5,TGTGCCAGCAGTAAGGGGGACAGGGGAGAGCAGCCCCAGCATTTT,CASSKGDRGEQPQHF
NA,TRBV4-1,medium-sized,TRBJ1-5,TGCGCCAGCAGCCAAACGGTCGCGAATCAGCCCCAGCATTTT,CASSQTVANQPQHF
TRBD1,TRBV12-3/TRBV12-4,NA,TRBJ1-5,TGTGCCAGCAGCCGACAGGGGTTGGAGCCCCAGCATTTT,CASSRQGLEPQHF
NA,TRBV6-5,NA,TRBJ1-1,TGTGCCAGCAGTTACTCGGGGGGAATAGAGGCTTTCTTT,CASSYSGGIEAFF
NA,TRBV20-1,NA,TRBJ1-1,TGCAGTGCTGACATTAACACTGAAGCTTTCTTT,CSADINTEAFF
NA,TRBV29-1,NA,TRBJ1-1,TGCAGCGTTGGGATTTCGATGAACACTGAAGCTTTCTTT,CSVGISMNTEAFF
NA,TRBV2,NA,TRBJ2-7,TGTGCCAGCAGTGATTTCTCTTACGAGCAGTACTTC,CASSDFSYEQYF
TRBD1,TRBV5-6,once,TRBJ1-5,TGTGCCAGCAGCTTGCAGGGGGGCAATCAGCCCCAGCATTTT,CASSLQGGNQPQHF
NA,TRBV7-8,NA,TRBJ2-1,TGTGCCAGCAGCTTGAGGCCCGCCTACAATGAGCAGTTCTTC,CASSLRPAYNEQFF
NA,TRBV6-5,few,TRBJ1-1,TGTGCCAGCAGTTACGGTGGCGGACTGAACACTGAAGCTTTCTTT,CASSYGGGLNTEAFF